The rows below give T cell receptor beta chains drawn from one sample of a study of T cell repertoires in cytomegalovirus infection. MiXCR, applied by TCRdb to the reads, yields one record per CDR3 protein. This table holds 150,000 to 200,000 distinct CDR3 sequences, 13% to 15% found once. Input material: PBMCs. These receptors were taken from a human donor in good health (CMV status not recorded). Some clones in this sample may be carry-over from other donors' samples. CDR3s include the opening cysteine and the closing phenylalanine or tryptophan. A D gene is named only where the DNA matches it firmly. Size values are once, few and many counts, or a class for expanded clones, and some rows have none.

v_gene	j_gene	abundance	d_gene	CDR3aa	CDR3nt
TRBV6-2/TRBV6-3	TRBJ2-6	many	NA	CASSYAGLSGANVLTF	TGTGCCAGCAGTTACGCGGGGCTGAGTGGGGCCAACGTCCTGACTTTC
TRBV5-1	TRBJ2-2	many	NA	CASSSSTSGTGELFF	TGCGCCAGCAGCTCATCTACCTCTGGCACCGGGGAGCTGTTTTTT
TRBV19	TRBJ2-1	NA	NA	CASSIVAYNEQFF	TGTGCAAGTAGTATAGTAGCTTACAATGAGCAGTTCTTC
TRBV20-1	TRBJ2-1	few	TRBD2	CSARDRTGGYNEQFF	TGCAGTGCTAGAGATCGGACGGGGGGGTACAATGAGCAGTTCTTC
TRBV5-4	TRBJ2-1	NA	TRBD2	CASSSRTSGNEQFF	TGTGCCAGCAGCTCCCGGACTAGCGGAAATGAGCAGTTCTTC
TRBV19	TRBJ1-1	few	NA	CASSIRTMNTEAFF	TGTGCCAGTAGTATCAGGACAATGAACACTGAAGCTTTCTTT
TRBV5-1	TRBJ2-5	NA	NA	CASSSGSKETQYF	TGCGCCAGCAGCTCGGGCAGCAAAGAGACCCAGTACTTC
TRBV12-3/TRBV12-4	TRBJ2-6	many	TRBD1	CASSLTGAGANVLTF	TGTGCCAGCAGTTTGACAGGGGCTGGGGCCAACGTCCTGACTTTC
TRBV7-2	TRBJ1-1	many	TRBD1	CASSPEQGGSTEAFF	TGTGCCAGCAGCCCCGAACAGGGGGGGTCGACTGAAGCTTTCTTT
TRBV27	TRBJ2-7	many	NA	CASSRFINSYEQYF	TGTGCCAGCTCCCGTTTTATCAACTCCTACGAGCAGTACTTC
TRBV18	TRBJ1-5	NA	NA	CASSRMRDQPQHF	TGTGCCAGCTCACGAATGAGGGATCAGCCCCAGCATTTT
TRBV24-1	TRBJ2-2	few	TRBD1	CATSDLTGVNTGELFF	TGTGCCACCAGTGATTTAACAGGGGTGAACACCGGGGAGCTGTTTTTT
TRBV3-1	TRBJ2-5	many	NA	CASSQDLQSQETQYF	TGTGCCAGCAGCCAAGATTTACAGAGCCAAGAGACCCAGTACTTC
TRBV29-1	TRBJ2-7	NA	NA	CSGSRGSYEQYF	TGCAGCGGGTCCAGGGGCTCCTACGAGCAGTACTTC
TRBV7-9	TRBJ1-1	many	NA	CASSSPGIPRNTEAFF	TGTGCCAGCAGCTCCCCAGGGATACCCCGCAACACTGAAGCTTTCTTT
TRBV27	TRBJ1-1	NA	NA	CAGSSSGPTTEAFF	TGTGCCGGCAGTTCCTCCGGGCCGACCACTGAAGCTTTCTTT
TRBV28	TRBJ2-3	many	TRBD2	CASSLGRGRARTDTQYF	TGTGCCAGCAGTTTAGGGCGGGGGAGGGCCCGGACAGATACGCAGTATTTT
TRBV29-1	TRBJ1-2	NA	NA	CSVRREAGYTF	TGCAGCGTTCGCAGGGAGGCTGGCTACACCTTC
TRBV7-9	TRBJ2-7	few	TRBD1	CASSLAAGTGGSEQYF	TGTGCCAGCAGCTTAGCGGCCGGGACAGGGGGCTCCGAGCAGTACTTC
TRBV28	TRBJ2-3	many	TRBD1	CASSGHGTVRDTQYF	TGTGCCAGCAGTGGGCACGGGACAGTTAGGGATACGCAGTATTTT
TRBV7-9	TRBJ1-1	few	TRBD1	CASSSGGSMNTEAFF	TGTGCCAGCAGTTCAGGGGGCAGTATGAACACTGAAGCTTTCTTT
TRBV12-3/TRBV12-4	TRBJ2-3	few	NA	CASSSGTVTDTQYF	TGTGCCAGCAGTTCCGGGACTGTCACAGATACGCAGTATTTT
TRBV12-3/TRBV12-4	TRBJ2-6	many	NA	CASSPSLPGPDSGANVLTF	TGTGCCAGCAGTCCCTCCCTCCCAGGGCCGGACTCTGGGGCCAACGTCCTGACTTTC
TRBV5-6	TRBJ2-2	NA	NA	CASSLVGGKGSGELFF	TGTGCCAGCAGCTTGGTAGGGGGGAAAGGTTCCGGGGAGCTGTTTTTT
TRBV7-2	TRBJ1-2	many	NA	CASSLAGLNYGYTF	TGTGCCAGCAGCTTAGCTGGGCTTAACTATGGCTACACCTTC
TRBV7-9	TRBJ2-5	many	TRBD1	CASRRQGRETQYF	TGTGCCAGCAGAAGACAGGGGAGAGAGACCCAGTACTTC
TRBV4-1	TRBJ2-3	NA	TRBD1	CASSQGKPGQGTDTQYF	TGCGCCAGCAGCCAAGGAAAACCGGGACAGGGAACAGATACGCAGTATTTT
TRBV6-2/TRBV6-3	TRBJ2-2	many	NA	CASSYFTGELFF	TGTGCCAGCAGTTACTTCACCGGGGAGCTGTTTTTT
TRBV7-9	TRBJ2-4	many	NA	CASSSDRYWNIQYF	TGTGCCAGCAGCTCAGACAGGTACTGGAACATTCAGTACTTC
TRBV29-1	TRBJ2-1	few	NA	CSVRTEYNEQFF	TGCAGCGTCAGGACAGAATACAATGAGCAGTTCTTC
TRBV4-1	TRBJ1-1	NA	NA	CASSQRERGTEAFF	TGCGCCAGCAGCCAAAGAGAACGGGGGACTGAAGCTTTCTTT
TRBV12-5	TRBJ2-6	NA	NA	CASGWGQTSSGANVLTF	TGTGCTAGTGGTTGGGGACAAACCTCATCTGGGGCCAACGTCCTGACTTTC
TRBV18	TRBJ2-6	few	NA	CAGWGTGANVLTF	TGTGCCGGCTGGGGGACTGGGGCCAACGTCCTGACTTTC
TRBV28	TRBJ2-3	many	TRBD2	CASETRLAGEGWKRDTQYF	TGTGCCAGCGAAACCCGACTAGCGGGAGAGGGTTGGAAGCGGGATACGCAGTATTTT
TRBV12-3/TRBV12-4	TRBJ2-1	NA	NA	CASSLGVRGYNEQFF	TGTGCCAGCAGTTTAGGCGTCAGGGGCTACAATGAGCAGTTCTTC
TRBV7-2	TRBJ2-1	many	NA	CASSPRGVGQRGEQFF	TGTGCCAGCAGCCCCCGAGGAGTAGGGCAACGGGGTGAGCAGTTCTTC
TRBV12-3/TRBV12-4	TRBJ2-1	few	NA	CASSLNRESYNEQFF	TGTGCCAGCAGTTTGAATCGGGAGAGCTACAATGAGCAGTTCTTC
TRBV10-3	TRBJ1-2	many	NA	CAAISPGKRLYGYTF	TGTGCCGCCATCTCACCGGGGAAAAGGCTCTATGGCTACACCTTC
TRBV7-9	TRBJ1-1	many	NA	CASSEQNTEAFF	TGTGCCAGCAGCGAGCAGAACACTGAAGCTTTCTTT
TRBV28	TRBJ2-7	few	TRBD1	CASRRQGAREQYF	TGTGCCAGCAGAAGACAGGGGGCGAGGGAGCAGTACTTC
TRBV20-1	TRBJ1-2	few	NA	CSAEAGYGYTF	TGCAGTGCCGAGGCGGGCTATGGCTACACCTTC
TRBV9	TRBJ2-1	NA	TRBD2	CASSVVSGGAYNEQFF	TGTGCCAGCAGCGTAGTAAGCGGGGGGGCCTACAATGAGCAGTTCTTC
TRBV6-4	TRBJ2-1	NA	NA	CASSERGMGEQFF	TGTGCCAGCAGTGAAAGGGGGATGGGTGAGCAGTTCTTC
TRBV29-1	TRBJ2-7	few	TRBD1	CSAGTGMNYEQYF	TGCAGCGCAGGGACAGGGATGAACTACGAGCAGTACTTC
TRBV5-6	TRBJ1-1	many	TRBD1	CASSLRQGNTEAFF	TGTGCCAGCAGTTTAAGACAGGGTAACACTGAAGCTTTCTTT
TRBV18	TRBJ2-1	NA	TRBD1	CASSPNQGVLSNEQFF	TGTGCCAGCTCACCAAACCAGGGGGTTTTGAGCAATGAGCAGTTCTTC
TRBV20-1	TRBJ2-5	NA	NA	CSARPSAETQYF	TGCAGTGCCCGGCCGTCGGCAGAGACCCAGTACTTC
TRBV12-3/TRBV12-4	TRBJ2-3	few	NA	CAIRPSTDTQYF	TGTGCCATCCGACCTAGCACAGATACGCAGTATTTT
TRBV30	TRBJ2-1	many	TRBD2	CAWSFGGRPNEQFF	TGTGCCTGGAGTTTCGGCGGGAGACCCAATGAGCAGTTCTTC
TRBV7-3	TRBJ1-5	many	TRBD1	CASSLDRGSPQHF	TGTGCCAGCAGCTTAGACAGGGGGTCTCCTCAGCATTTT
TRBV5-1	TRBJ2-7	few	NA	CASSLGPETSYEQYF	TGCGCCAGCAGCTTGGGCCCTGAGACTTCCTACGAGCAGTACTTC
TRBV2	TRBJ2-3	few	TRBD2	CASSEGSGGPYTDTQYF	TGTGCCAGCAGTGAAGGTAGCGGGGGGCCTTACACAGATACGCAGTATTTT
TRBV28	TRBJ1-2	many	NA	CASSRRPHGYTF	TGTGCCAGCAGCCGGCGTCCTCATGGCTACACCTTC
TRBV29-1	TRBJ2-7	NA	NA	CSAQAGGLYEQYF	TGCAGCGCCCAAGCCGGAGGGTTATACGAGCAGTACTTC
TRBV12-3/TRBV12-4	TRBJ2-7	NA	NA	CASKDFRGSYEQYF	TGTGCCAGCAAAGATTTCCGGGGCTCCTACGAGCAGTACTTC
TRBV15	TRBJ2-5	NA	NA	CATSRGKWETQYF	TGTGCCACCAGCAGAGGGAAGTGGGAGACCCAGTACTTC
TRBV4-2	TRBJ1-1	few	NA	CASSQVHREAFF	TGTGCCAGCAGCCAAGTTCACCGTGAAGCTTTCTTT
TRBV20-1	TRBJ1-2	few	NA	CSASLFRTEDHTF	TGCAGTGCTAGCCTGTTCCGAACTGAGGACCACACCTTC
TRBV10-3	TRBJ1-1	NA	TRBD1	CAIRRDREENTEAFF	TGTGCCATCAGGAGGGACAGGGAAGAGAACACTGAAGCTTTCTTT
TRBV12-3/TRBV12-4	TRBJ2-2	few	NA	CASSPGRTGELFF	TGTGCCAGCAGTCCAGGGAGAACCGGGGAGCTGTTTTTT